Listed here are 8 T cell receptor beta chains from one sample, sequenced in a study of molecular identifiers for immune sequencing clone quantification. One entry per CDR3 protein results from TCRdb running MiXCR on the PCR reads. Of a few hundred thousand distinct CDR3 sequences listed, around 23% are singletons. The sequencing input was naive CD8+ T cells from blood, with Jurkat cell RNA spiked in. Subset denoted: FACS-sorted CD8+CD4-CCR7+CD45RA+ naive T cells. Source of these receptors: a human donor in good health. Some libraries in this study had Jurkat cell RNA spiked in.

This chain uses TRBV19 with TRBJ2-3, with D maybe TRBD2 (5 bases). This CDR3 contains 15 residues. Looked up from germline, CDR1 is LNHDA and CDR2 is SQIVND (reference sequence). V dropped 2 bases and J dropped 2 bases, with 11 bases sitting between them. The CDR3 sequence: CASSISGYATDTQYF. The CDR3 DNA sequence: TGTGCCAGTAGTATATCGGGGTATGCCACAGATACGCAGTATTTT.

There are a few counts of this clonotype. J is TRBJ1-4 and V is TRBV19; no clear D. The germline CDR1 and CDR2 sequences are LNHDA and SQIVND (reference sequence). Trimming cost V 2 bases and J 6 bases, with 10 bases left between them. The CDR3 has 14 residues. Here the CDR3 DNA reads TGTGCCAGTAGTATATTAGGGTCGGATGAAAAACTGTTTTTT. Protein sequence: CASSILGSDEKLFF.

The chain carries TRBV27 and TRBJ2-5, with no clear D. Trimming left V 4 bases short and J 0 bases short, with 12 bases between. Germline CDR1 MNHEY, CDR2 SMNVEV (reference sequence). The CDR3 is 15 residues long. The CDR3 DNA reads TGTGCCAGCAGTTCCACGAATGGGTACCAAGAGACCCAGTACTTC. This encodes CASSSTNGYQETQYF.

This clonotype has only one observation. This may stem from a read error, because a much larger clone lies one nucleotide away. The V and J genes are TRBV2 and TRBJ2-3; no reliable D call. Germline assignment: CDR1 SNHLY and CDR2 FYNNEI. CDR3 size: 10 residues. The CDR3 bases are TGTACCAGCAGTGTTGATACGCAGTATTTT. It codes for CTSSVDTQYF.

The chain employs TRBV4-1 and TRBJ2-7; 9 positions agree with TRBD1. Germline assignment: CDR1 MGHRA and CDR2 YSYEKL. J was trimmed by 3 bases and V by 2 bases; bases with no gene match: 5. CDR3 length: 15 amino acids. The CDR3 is CASSQHDRGVYEQYF. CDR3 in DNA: TGCGCCAGCAGCCAACACGACAGGGGGGTCTACGAGCAGTACTTC.

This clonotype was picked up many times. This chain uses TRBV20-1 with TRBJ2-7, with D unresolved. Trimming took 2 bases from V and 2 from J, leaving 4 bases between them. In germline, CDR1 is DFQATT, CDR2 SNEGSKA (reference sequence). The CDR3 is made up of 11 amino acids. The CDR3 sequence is CSARQTYEQYF. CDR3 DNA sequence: TGCAGTGCTAGACAGACCTACGAGCAGTACTTC.

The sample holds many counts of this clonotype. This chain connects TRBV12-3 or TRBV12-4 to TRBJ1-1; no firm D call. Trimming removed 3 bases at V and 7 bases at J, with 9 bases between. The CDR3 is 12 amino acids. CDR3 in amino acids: CASSFWTLEAFF. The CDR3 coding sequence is TGTGCCAGCAGTTTCTGGACCCTTGAAGCTTTCTTT.

Here the CDR3 DNA reads TGTGCCAGCAGCCTATTCCGGGACAACTCCTACGAGCAGTACTTC. Protein: CASSLFRDNSYEQYF. This chain uses TRBV3-1 with TRBJ2-7; TRBD1 might be the D (6 bases). The V end was cut by 4 bases, the J end by 0 bases, with 13 bases between. The CDR3 runs to 15 residues. Germline V gene data show CDR1 as LGHDT and CDR2 as YNNKEL (reference sequence).